This passage covers 3 T cell receptor beta chains from one sample sequenced in a study of T cells in Graves' hyperthyroidism and ophthalmopathy. Authors of the study amplified TCR beta CDR3 regions from RNA transcripts. The TCR CDR3 was amplified in a first-round RT-PCR using the HTBI primer set. One entry per CDR3 protein results from TCRdb running MiXCR on the multiplex PCR reads. The table has more than 350,000 distinct CDR3 sequences, around 15% seen once; the top ten hold under 25%. The sample taken for sequencing was blood. The source of these receptors is a woman aged 60 to 75 with Graves' ophthalmopathy.

The table lists this clonotype with a few counts. The chain carries TRBV6-1 and TRBJ1-4, with a possible D match to TRBD1 (5 bases). The CDR3 runs to 14 residues. V lost 6 bases and J lost 3, with 11 bases in between. Germline CDR1 and CDR2: MNHNS and SASEGT. CDR3 sequence: CASRRDGSNEKLFF. For the CDR3, the DNA is TGTGCCAGCAGAAGGGACGGCTCTAATGAAAAACTGTTTTTT.

In regard to this clonotype: A much larger clone differs from this one at a single base, so this may be a read error. The chain joins TRBV11-2 to TRBJ2-5; TRBD2 matches 9 bases. Germline V gene lookup returns CDR1 SGHAT and CDR2 FQNNGV. CDR3 length equals 15 residues. The DNA of the CDR3 is TGTGCCAACAGCTTAGATAGCGGGAGTCAGGAGACCCAGTACTTC. The encoded protein is CANSLDSGSQETQYF. Variable domain in full (rest from reference TRBV11-2 and TRBJ2-5): EAGVAQSPRYKIIEKRQSVAFWCNPISGHATLYWYQQILGQGPKLLIQFQNNGVVDDSQLPKDRFSAERLKGVDSTLKIQPAKLEDSAVYLCANSLDSGSQETQYFGPGTRLLVL.

V usage is TRBV13 and J usage is TRBJ2-7; 8 nucleotides match TRBD2. J lost 2 bases, V lost 4 bases, and 4 bases had no gene match. The CDR3 has 14 residues. Germline CDR1 and CDR2: PRHDT and FYEKMQ (reference sequence). The CDR3 region is CASSSLLAAYEQYF. DNA for the CDR3: TGTGCCAGCAGCTCTCTACTAGCGGCCTACGAGCAGTACTTC. Based on the CDR3 plus reference TRBV13 and TRBJ2-7, the full variable domain is AAGVIQSPRHLIKEKRETATLKCYPIPRHDTVYWYQQGPGQDPQFLISFYEKMQSDKGSIPDRFSAQQFSDYHSELNMSSLELGDSALYFCASSSLLAAYEQYFGPGTRLTVT.